The subject of this entry is one T cell receptor (beta chain). The antigen is unknown. This entry comes from a study of cytomegalovirus exposure and HLA in healthy donors. CDR1 is MGHRA, CDR2 YSYEKL, per germline. CDR3 length equals 13 residues. V lost 1 base to trimming and J lost 8 bases, with 9 bases between them. PCR amplification relied on 60 Vbeta primers (plus 13 Jbeta primers). TCRdb keeps only in-frame clones here, not all; method: immunoSEQ multiplex PCR. The profile shows under 200,000 clones, roughly three quarters of them singletons. Findings of the study overall: Indistinguishable V segments, including TRBV6-2 and TRBV6-3, were excluded. The authors reported that TCR beta sequences could predict HLA-A and HLA-B alleles. These predictions were accurate for most subjects in the first cohort.

The chain carries TRBV4-1 and TRBJ2-1; perhaps TRBD2 as D (5 bases). The sample comprised PBMCs. This receptor was identified in a man younger than 30 in good health and CMV-seropositive. DNA for the CDR3: TGCGCCAGCAGCCAAGTCTTCGGGGATGAGCAGTTCTTC. It is translated as CASSQVFGDEQFF.